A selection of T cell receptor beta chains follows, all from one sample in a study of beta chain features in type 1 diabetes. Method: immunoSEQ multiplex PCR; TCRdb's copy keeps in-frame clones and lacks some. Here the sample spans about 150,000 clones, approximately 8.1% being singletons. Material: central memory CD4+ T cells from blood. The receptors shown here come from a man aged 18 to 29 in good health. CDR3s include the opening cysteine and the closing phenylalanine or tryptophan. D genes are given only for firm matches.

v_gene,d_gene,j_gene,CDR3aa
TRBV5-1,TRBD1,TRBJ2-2,CASSSGTVADTGELFF
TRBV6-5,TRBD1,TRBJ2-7,CASSFSRTGGRNEQYF
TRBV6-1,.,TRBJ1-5,CASSAGGGRPQHF
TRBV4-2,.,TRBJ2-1,CASSLGSYNEQFF
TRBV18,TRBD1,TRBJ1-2,CASSGQGEDYGYTF
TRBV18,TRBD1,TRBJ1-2,CASSPDRGEHGYTF
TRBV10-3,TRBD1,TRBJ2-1,CAISSGQGPASYNEQFF
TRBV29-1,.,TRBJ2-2,CSVLFNTGELFF
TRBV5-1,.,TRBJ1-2,CASSLEGGRHRYGYTF
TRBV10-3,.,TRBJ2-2,CAISEDPGRGLFF
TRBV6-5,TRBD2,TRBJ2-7,CASSYAKGGLDEQYF
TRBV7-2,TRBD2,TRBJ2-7,CASSTSGRNSYEQYF
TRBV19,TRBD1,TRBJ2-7,CASSISGTGALYEQYF
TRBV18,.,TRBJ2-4,CASSPPVPRGDIQYF
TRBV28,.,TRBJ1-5,CASSFEAYNQPQHF
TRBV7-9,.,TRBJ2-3,CASSSYRQGTDTQYF
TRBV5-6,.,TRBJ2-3,CASSYRDRRTDTQYF
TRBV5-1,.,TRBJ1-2,CASSFVREQGYTF
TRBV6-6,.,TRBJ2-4,CASRSRLENIQYF
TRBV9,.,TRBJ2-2,CASSVVGGFDTGELFF
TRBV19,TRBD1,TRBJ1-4,CASSIGTGPEKLFF
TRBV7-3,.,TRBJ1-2,CASSVTQVSQGYGYTF
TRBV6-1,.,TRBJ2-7,CASREQGSYEQYF
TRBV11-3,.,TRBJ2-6,CASTGGPSGANVLTF
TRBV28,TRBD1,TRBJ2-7,CASSEGQALSYEQYF
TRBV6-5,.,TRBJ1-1,CASSDRGEAFF
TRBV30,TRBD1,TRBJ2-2,CAWGTGGYTGELFF
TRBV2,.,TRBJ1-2,CASKPIGGSGYTF
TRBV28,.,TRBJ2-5,CASTWGGETQYF
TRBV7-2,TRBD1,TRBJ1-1,CASSTTGVAFF
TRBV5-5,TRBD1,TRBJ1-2,CASSTGQGTLYGYTF
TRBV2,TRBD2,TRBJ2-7,CASSLTSGTSYEQYF
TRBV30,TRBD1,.,CAWNRGAYEQYF
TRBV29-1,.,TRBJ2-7,CSVDVVGSSYEQYF
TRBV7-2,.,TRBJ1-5,CASMLFGGASNQPQHF
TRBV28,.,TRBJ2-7,CASTRRQVVHEQYF
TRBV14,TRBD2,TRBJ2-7,CASSQDPSAGETYEQYF
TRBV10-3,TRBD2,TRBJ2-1,CAISVGTSMSNEQFF
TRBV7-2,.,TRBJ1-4,CASSFINEKLFF
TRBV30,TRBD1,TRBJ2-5,CAWKQGFQETQYF